Listed below are T cell receptor beta chains from one sample, sequenced in a study of T cells after posttransplantation cyclophosphamide. Method: immunoSEQ multiplex PCR; TCRdb's copy keeps in-frame clones and lacks some. The data list roughly 16,000 clones, none observed once; 0.54% falls to the top ten. Specimen: PBMCs, collected after allogeneic stem cell transplant with posttransplant cyclophosphamide. The receptors here all came from a female patient in her 30s who received an allogeneic stem cell transplant from a related donor, was CMV-positive, and had no GVHD. Some T cells may be supplied by the graft donor. The CDR3 runs from the conserved cysteine through the conserved F or W. The D gene is left open where the match is weak. Clone size is given for some rows only: seen once, a few or many times, or a class if the clone is expanded.

J	V	size	D	DNA	CDR3
TRBJ2-5	TRBV4-3	many	.	TGCGCCAGCAGCCAAGATTTCCAACAAGAGACCCAGTACTTC	CASSQDFQQETQYF
TRBJ1-6	TRBV28	.	.	TGTGCCAGCAGTCCGGGGAGCTCCTATAATTCACCCCTCCACTTT	CASSPGSSYNSPLHF
TRBJ1-5	TRBV29-1	many	.	TGCAGCGTTGGCAGTCAGCCCCAGCATTTT	CSVGSQPQHF
TRBJ1-1	TRBV15	many	TRBD1	TGTGCCACCAGTCTCGTTGAGGGGGCGATCACTGAAGCTTTCTTT	CATSLVEGAITEAFF
TRBJ2-2	TRBV9	many	.	TGTGCCAGCAGCCAAACTAGTTTCACCGGGGAGCTGTTTTTT	CASSQTSFTGELFF
TRBJ1-1	TRBV6-5	many	.	TGTGCCAGCAGTTACTCGGGGAGGGACACTGAAGCTTTCTTT	CASSYSGRDTEAFF
TRBJ1-1	TRBV10-3	many	.	TGTGCCACAGGGGAGGGGCGATCCACTGAAGCTTTCTTT	CATGEGRSTEAFF
TRBJ2-1	TRBV11-2	many	TRBD2	TGTGCCAGCAGCAAAGCCTACAGCGGGAGGAACCACAATGAGCAGTTCTTC	CASSKAYSGRNHNEQFF
TRBJ2-7	TRBV5-4	many	.	TGTGCCAGCAGCTTGGACCTAATCGGTTACGAGCAGTACTTC	CASSLDLIGYEQYF
TRBJ1-5	TRBV2	many	TRBD1	TGTGCCAGTGGGGGGACAGGGGAACTTGATCAGCCCCAGCATTTT	CASGGTGELDQPQHF
TRBJ1-5	TRBV7-2	many	.	TGTGCCAGCAGGGACAGCCTCAATCAGCCCCAGCATTTT	CASRDSLNQPQHF
TRBJ1-1	TRBV7-2	many	TRBD1	TGTGCCAGCAGGATAGGGGGCGCTGAAGCTTTCTTT	CASRIGGAEAFF
TRBJ2-1	TRBV5-6	many	TRBD2	TGTGCCAGCAGCTTGTACGGCCTAGCGGGACCCAACGATGAGCAGTTCTTC	CASSLYGLAGPNDEQFF
TRBJ2-7	TRBV19	many	.	TGTGCCAGTAGTAAGGTAGGGAGCTACGAGCAGTACTTC	CASSKVGSYEQYF
TRBJ2-2	TRBV2	many	TRBD2	TGTGCCAGCACCGAACACGGACTAGCGGGAGCCGGGGAGCTGTTTTTT	CASTEHGLAGAGELFF